These 30 T cell receptor beta chains came from one sample sequenced in a study of blood T cells in healthy people across ages. A second PCR of about 6 to 12 cycles used a sample-barcoded 5' primer and a J-beta primer mix. Via MiXCR, TCRdb re-called the 5' RACE reads, giving one row per CDR3 protein. Of approximately 960,000 distinct CDR3 sequences listed, about 29% are singletons. Separately, the same data were catalogued under a study of T cells of mothers and their children.

The sequenced sample consisted of blood. The source of these receptors is a woman in her thirties or forties in good health.

The chain has TRBV6-6 and TRBJ1-2, with 8 bases fitting TRBD1. In germline, CDR1 is MNHNY, CDR2 SVGAGI (reference sequence). The CDR3 is 15 amino acids. Unmatched junction bases numbered 8, after V lost 4 bases and J lost 4 bases. The CDR3 loop reads CASSSVQGGAYGYTF. DNA of the CDR3: TGTGCCAGCAGTTCCGTACAGGGGGGGGCCTATGGCTACACCTTC.

This clonotype was recorded a few times. The rearrangement links TRBV5-1 to TRBJ1-2, with a possible D match to TRBD1 (5 bases). The germline CDR1 and CDR2 sequences are SGHRS and YFSETQ. Trimming removed 0 bases from V and 6 bases from J, with 12 bases in between. The CDR3 totals 14 residues. The CDR3 sequence is CASSLAGDWHGYTF. CDR3 bases: TGCGCCAGCAGCTTGGCCGGGGACTGGCATGGCTACACCTTC.

The J gene is TRBJ2-3, the V gene TRBV12-3 or TRBV12-4, with D possibly being TRBD2 (5 bases). This CDR3 comprises 15 residues. V lost 3 bases, J lost 3 bases, and 13 bases lay in between. The DNA of the CDR3 is TGTGCCAGCAGTTTCTTAGGTGGGAGAACAGATACGCAGTATTTT. This gives the protein CASSFLGGRTDTQYF.

Of note for this clonotype: Germline and junction disagree at one end, which may indicate a read error. This sequence joins TRBV9 and TRBJ1-2; TRBD1 is a possible D gene (6 bases). The CDR3 runs 12 residues. Germline assignment: CDR1 SGDLS and CDR2 YYNGEE. DNA of the CDR3: TGTGCCAGCAGCCAGGGGAATGATGGCCACACCTTC. Amino acid sequence: CASSQGNDGHTF. Together with reference TRBV9 and TRBJ1-2, the CDR3 gives the full variable domain: DSGVTQTPKHLITATGQRVTLRCSPRSGDLSVYWYQQSLDQGLQFLIQYYNGEERAKGNILERFSAQQFPDLHSELNLSSLELGDSALYFCASSQGNDGHTFGSGTRLTVV.

This rearrangement joins TRBV2 to TRBJ1-1, with D unresolved. Per germline, CDR1 SNHLY and CDR2 FYNNEI. This CDR3 is built from 12 residues. V was pared by 8 bases and J by 0 bases, with 7 bases between. CDR3 protein: CASFRVNTEAFF. CDR3 DNA: TGTGCCAGCTTTAGAGTGAACACTGAAGCTTTCTTT.

This clonotype occurred a few times. A read error may be the cause here, since a much bigger clone is one base away. The gene calls are TRBV4-1 and TRBJ2-7; no clear D. The V gene lost 1 base and the J gene lost 4 bases, with 14 bases spanning the gap. The germline gives CDR1 MGHRA, CDR2 YSYEKL. The CDR3 extends over 15 amino acids. The chain's CDR3 is CASSQGGRRLYEQYF. The CDR3 DNA is TGCGCCAGCAGCCAAGGAGGCAGACGCTTATACGAGCAGTACTTC.

This clonotype was counted a few times. V usage is TRBV6-6 and J usage is TRBJ1-1; D is perhaps TRBD1 (5 bases). CDR1 is MNHNY, CDR2 SVGAGI, per germline (reference sequence). The CDR3 has 16 amino acids. V lost 8 bases and J lost 8, with 27 bases in between. Here the CDR3 DNA reads TGTGCCAGCCTGCATGCGGGGGTCCTCCGGGGGTCGGAAGCTTTCTTT. Translated, it gives CASLHAGVLRGSEAFF.

This clonotype was counted between two and nine times. The rearrangement joins TRBV7-9 to TRBJ1-1; D perhaps matches TRBD1 (5 bases). This CDR3 spans 15 amino acids. Germline V CDR1 and CDR2: SEHNR, FQNEAQ (reference sequence). The V end was cut by 4 bases, the J end by 0 bases, with 12 bases between. The CDR3 protein is CASSSRDGLNTEAFF. DNA of the CDR3: TGTGCCAGCAGCTCCAGGGACGGTCTGAACACTGAAGCTTTCTTT. The full variable domain, completed using reference TRBV7-9 and TRBJ1-1, is DTGVSQNPRHKITKRGQNVTFRCDPISEHNRLYWYRQTLGQGPEFLTYFQNEAQLEKSRLLSDRFSAERPKGSFSTLEIQRTEQGDSAMYLCASSSRDGLNTEAFFGQGTRLTVV.

At least ten counts were recorded for this clonotype. The chain uses TRBV10-3 and TRBJ2-5; the match to TRBD1 covers 9 bases. The CDR3 extends over 16 amino acids. Germline V CDR1 and CDR2: ENHRY, SYGVKD. V was clipped by 7 bases and J by 5 bases; unmatched bases: 14. The CDR3 loop reads CAIKEGTGLRGETQYF. CDR3 sequence (DNA): TGTGCCATCAAAGAAGGGACAGGGCTTCGAGGGGAGACCCAGTACTTC.

The table lists this clonotype with many counts. This chain uses TRBV29-1 with TRBJ1-2; possible D gene TRBD1, 5 bases. The V gene lost 6 bases and the J gene lost 5 bases, with 19 bases spanning the gap. The CDR3 is 14 residues long. Germline V gene data show CDR1 as SQVTM and CDR2 as ANQGSEA. CDR3 nucleotides: TGCAGCGTCCTAGACGGGACCGCAAATTATGGCTACACCTTC. Its translation: CSVLDGTANYGYTF.

The J gene is TRBJ2-2, the V gene TRBV11-1; 10 positions match TRBD1. Per the germline V gene, CDR1 is SGHAT and CDR2 is FQDESV (reference sequence). Trimming at V came to 5 bases and at J to 0 bases, leaving 6 bases not matched to a gene. This CDR3 spans 17 amino acids. The DNA of the CDR3 is TGTGCCAGCAGCCAGGACAGGGGGACTACGAACACCGGGGAGCTGTTTTTT. It specifies CASSQDRGTTNTGELFF.

The table lists this clonotype with many counts. This chain uses TRBV2 with TRBJ2-7; D gene unclear. Per the germline V gene, CDR1 is SNHLY and CDR2 is FYNNEI. Trimming removed 2 bases at V and 2 bases at J, with 1 base between. The CDR3 sequence is 11 residues long. CDR3 nucleotide sequence: TGTGCCAGCAGTGAACCCTACGAGCAGTACTTC. As protein: CASSEPYEQYF.

V usage is TRBV20-1 and J usage is TRBJ2-5; 7 bases align to TRBD1. The J call may not be correct, given that the DNA end is closer to TRBJ2-7. This CDR3 region has 12 residues. Germline assignment: CDR1 DFQATT and CDR2 SNEGSKA (reference sequence). CDR3: CSANPTGYEQYF. The CDR3 DNA sequence: TGCAGTGCTAACCCGACAGGGTACGAGCAGTACTTC.

The CDR3 coding sequence is TGTGCCAGCAGCTTAAGTCTGACAGGACAACAAACGGGGAATGAAAAACTGTTTTTT. It codes for CASSLSLTGQQTGNEKLFF. V and J are TRBV7-2 and TRBJ1-4, with D maybe TRBD1 (6 bases). The germline gives CDR1 SGHTA, CDR2 FQGNSA. The CDR3 runs to 19 residues. V gave up 2 bases and J gave up 5 bases, with 24 bases separating them. The whole variable domain, remainder taken from reference TRBV7-2 and TRBJ1-4, is GAGVSQSPSNKVTEKGKDVELRCDPISGHTALYWYRQSLGQGLEFLIYFQGNSAPDKSGLPSDRFSAERTGGSVSTLTIQRTQQEDSAVYLCASSLSLTGQQTGNEKLFFGSGTQLSVL.

The V gene is TRBV20-1, the J gene TRBJ1-6; 8 bases match TRBD1. V dropped 6 bases and J dropped 2; count of bases not matched to a gene: 12. This CDR3 comprises 17 residues. The germline CDR1 and CDR2 sequences are DFQATT and SNEGSKA (reference sequence). Here the CDR3 DNA reads TGCAGTGCCCCGAGATTCACAGGGGGAGCCTATAATTCACCCCTCCACTTT. This gives the protein CSAPRFTGGAYNSPLHF.

Note on this clonotype: A single base separates this from a much larger clone, so it may be a read error. The gene calls are TRBV10-3 and TRBJ2-7; D remains unclear. The CDR3 sequence is 12 residues long. The V gene's germline CDR1 is ENHRY and CDR2 SYGVKD. The CDR3 coding sequence is TGTGCCACCAGTGAGTCGAATCACGAGCAGTACTTC. Protein product: CATSESNHEQYF.

J is TRBJ2-1 and V is TRBV20-1; 12 bases align to TRBD2. CDR3 length: 16 residues. Trimming took 1 base from V and 9 from J; bases not matched to a gene: 10. CDR1 and CDR2 from the germline V gene are DFQATT and SNEGSKA (reference sequence). The CDR3 here is CSARVPSGGVRSEQFF. The DNA of the CDR3 is TGCAGTGCTAGAGTACCTAGCGGGGGGGTTCGCAGTGAGCAGTTCTTC.

The chain uses TRBV7-2 and TRBJ1-1; D gene unclear. Germline V gene sequence: CDR1 SGHTA, CDR2 FQGNSA. Trimming pared 9 bases from V and 1 base from J, leaving 21 bases between. CDR3 length: 16 residues. The CDR3 here is CASIKSGTFRNTEAFF. The CDR3 nucleotides are TGTGCCAGTATTAAAAGTGGTACTTTCCGGAACACTGAAGCTTTCTTT. Drawing the rest from reference TRBV7-2 and TRBJ1-1, the complete variable domain is GAGVSQSPSNKVTEKGKDVELRCDPISGHTALYWYRQSLGQGLEFLIYFQGNSAPDKSGLPSDRFSAERTGGSVSTLTIQRTQQEDSAVYLCASIKSGTFRNTEAFFGQGTRLTVV.

This sequence joins TRBV28 and TRBJ2-5; D is perhaps TRBD2 (5 bases). Trimming shortened V by 7 bases and J by 3 bases, and 9 bases separated the two germline ends. CDR3 size: 12 residues. The germline gives CDR1 MDHEN, CDR2 SYDVKM. For the CDR3, the DNA is TGTGCCAGCAACGGGGTGAAAGAGACCCAGTACTTC. It specifies CASNGVKETQYF.

The rearrangement links TRBV18 to TRBJ1-4; no firm D call. Trimming took 6 bases from V and 8 from J, leaving 16 bases between them. The CDR3 is 14 residues long. The germline gives CDR1 KGHSH, CDR2 LQKENI. The CDR3 DNA sequence: TGTGCCAGCTCTCCTCAAACCATGGGAGAAAAACTGTTTTTT. This encodes CASSPQTMGEKLFF.

The V call is TRBV18, the J call TRBJ2-7, with TRBD2 matching 15 bases. The CDR3 runs to 17 residues. V lost 0 bases and J lost 7; bases outside the gene matches: 7. Germline V gives CDR1 KGHSH, CDR2 LQKENI. The CDR3 coding sequence is TGTGCCAGCTCACCACCGGGGGGACTAGCGGGGGGAAAAGAGCAGTACTTC. It yields the protein CASSPPGGLAGGKEQYF.

This clonotype was found a few times. A much bigger clone sits one base away, suggesting this may be a read error. The rearrangement uses TRBV7-2 and TRBJ2-7; D is ambiguous. Trimming removed 5 bases from V and 12 bases from J, with 20 bases in between. The length of the CDR3 is 13 residues. CDR1 is SGHTA and CDR2 is FQGNSA in the germline V gene. The chain's CDR3 is CASSAGPQETRYF. CDR3 sequence (DNA): TGTGCCAGCAGCGCCGGTCCTCAAGAGACCCGGTACTTC.

The table lists this clonotype with a few counts. This may be a read error, as it is one base from a much larger clone. This chain connects TRBV12-3 or TRBV12-4 to TRBJ2-1; weak D call: TRBD2 (6 bases). The CDR3 has 14 amino acids. The CDR3 sequence is CAGSPPTSPNEQFF. The DNA for the CDR3 is TGTGCCGGCAGTCCGCCGACTAGTCCCAATGAGCAGTTCTTC.

This clonotype was seen ten or more times. CDR3 sequence: CSAPTGGYGYTF. In nucleotides, the CDR3 is TGCAGCGCTCCAACAGGGGGCTATGGCTACACCTTC. This chain links TRBV20-1 with TRBJ1-2; 8 bases are a match to TRBD1. CDR3 length: 12 amino acids. Germline V lookup: CDR1 DFQATT, CDR2 SNEGSKA (reference sequence).

The rearrangement links TRBV4-3 to TRBJ2-7; maybe TRBD1 (6 bases). Germline CDR1 LGHNA, CDR2 YSLEER. The CDR3 has 14 amino acids. V was clipped by 4 bases and J by 4 bases, with 14 bases between them. The CDR3 nucleotides read TGCGCCAGCAGCCCCCTAAGGGGGAAATACGAGCAGTACTTC. Residues: CASSPLRGKYEQYF.

This clonotype came up many times. This rearrangement joins TRBV12-3 or TRBV12-4 to TRBJ1-6; D is unclear. V gave up 3 bases and J gave up 0 bases, with 9 bases separating them. The CDR3 contains 16 residues. The CDR3 region has the DNA TGTGCCAGCAGTTTTGATCAGAGCTCCTATAATTCACCCCTCCACTTT. It specifies CASSFDQSSYNSPLHF.

This clonotype came up many times. The chain employs TRBV7-2 and TRBJ2-5; the D is unclear. The CDR3 is 14 amino acids. Trimming left V 3 bases short and J 0 bases short, with 8 bases between. Germline values: CDR1 SGHTA, CDR2 FQGNSA. The CDR3 DNA follows: TGTGCCAGCAGCTTGGGGATTTACCAAGAGACCCAGTACTTC. Its translation: CASSLGIYQETQYF.

This clonotype turned up a few times. This chain uses TRBV7-2 with TRBJ1-5; no clear D gene. Germline-derived CDR1 and CDR2 are SGHTA and FQGNSA. CDR3 length: 14 amino acids. V lost 6 bases, J lost 1 base, and 10 bases lay in between. CDR3: CASRATGSNQPQHF. CDR3 coding DNA: TGTGCCAGCAGAGCGACGGGGAGCAATCAGCCCCAGCATTTT.

The V gene is TRBV12-3 or TRBV12-4, the J gene TRBJ2-7; D gene uncertain. V was cut by 4 bases and J by 1 base, with 8 bases left in between. The CDR3 consists of 13 residues. The CDR3 coding sequence is TGTGCCAGCAGTTCGGCCATTTCCTACGAGCAGTACTTC. Amino acids: CASSSAISYEQYF.

CDR3 residues: CASSFIGRGQETQYF. CDR3 nucleotides: TGTGCCAGCAGTTTCATAGGGAGGGGCCAAGAGACCCAGTACTTC. This chain connects TRBV2 to TRBJ2-5; 7 bases align to TRBD2. The CDR3 consists of 15 residues. Germline CDR1 is SNHLY and CDR2 is FYNNEI. J was trimmed by 1 base and V by 5 bases; bases with no gene match: 7.